What follows describes a single T cell receptor (beta chain). Its target antigen remains unknown. Base qualities are missing; no much larger clone stands one base away. For sequencing, an Illumina HiSeq 1500 was employed. The raw public data were reprocessed by TCRdb itself: fastp quality trimming at Q25, MiXCR clonotype calling, in-frame beta chains only. For every CDR3 protein sequence, its rows merge into one entry that carries the most common genes and DNA. For this sample the table gives over 150,000 distinct CDR3 sequences, of which about a sixth were detected only once. The ten largest clones add up to less than 25% of the sample. This specimen belongs to a study of T cell repertoires in cytomegalovirus infection (dated by TCRdb to between 2018 and 2020). In the study overall: Donor HLA type was relevant to the analysis, as public TCR beta signatures indicated carriage of CMV infection together with the matching HLA type.

The trim is 4 bases for V and 8 bases for J, with a gap of 15 bases between the germline ends. The CDR3 runs 14 amino acids, cysteine and phenylalanine included. Here the CDR3 DNA is all that survives: 42 bases in frame from base 1. Broader findings and caveats from the paper: In both this cohort and an independent roughly 400-donor cohort, the cumulative frequency of public TCR beta family members distinguished carriers of CMV infection plus the relevant HLA type. The ex vivo response was dominated by HLA-C-restricted CMV-specific TCR beta clonotypes, and the single most frequent clonotype in two of eight donors was supplied by these HLA-C-restricted clonotypes.

The sample consisted of CD8+ T cells from PBMCs. The TCR sequence derives from a human donor in good health (CMV status not recorded). Some clones in this sample may be carry-over from other donors' samples. Here the chain combines TRBV12-3 or TRBV12-4 and TRBJ2-1; there is no confident call for the D gene. The CDR3 protein is CASSSYSLRDEQFF. The nucleotide sequence reads TGTGCCAGCAGTTCGTACTCTTTACGGGATGAGCAGTTCTTC.